The clone carrying this TCR beta chain came up a few times. Repertoires were generated with immunoSEQ multiplex PCR, while TCRdb's copy carries only in-frame clones and drops some. The sample consists of around 100,000 clones, approximately 94% of them appearing once. The data stem from a study of technical replicates of blood from a handful of donors. J gave up 0 bases and V 7 bases, and 2 bases lay outside the gene matches. Germline loops: CDR1 SQVTM, CDR2 ANQGSEA. The CDR3 extends over 12 amino acids. The chain carries TRBV29-1 and TRBJ1-1; 7 positions match TRBD1. The sequence derives from a human donor in good health. The sample consisted of T cells isolated from PBMCs. CDR3 DNA sequence: TGCAGCGGGGGGACAGTGAACACTGAAGCTTTCTTT. Residues: CSGGTVNTEAFF. The whole variable domain, remainder taken from reference TRBV29-1 and TRBJ1-1, is SAVISQKPSRDICQRGTSLTIQCQVDSQVTMMFWYRQQPGQSLTLIATANQGSEATYESGFVIDKFPISRPNLTFSTLTVSNMSPEDSSIYLCSGGTVNTEAFFGQGTRLTVV.